The present entry profiles one T cell receptor beta chain with its context. The CDR3 sequence is 21 residues long. Next came a second PCR, run for roughly 7 to 12 cycles, which used a sample-barcoded 5' primer along with a J-beta primer mix. TCRdb passed the 5' RACE reads through MiXCR, listing each CDR3 protein once. The sample contains 700,000 to 900,000 distinct CDR3 sequences, about a quarter of which appear only once. This entry belongs to a study of blood T cells in healthy people across ages. The same data also went into a second study, on T cells of mothers and their children.

The receptor was derived from a boy aged 10-17 years in good health. The sample was blood. The chain is built from TRBV21-1 and TRBJ2-4; no check of the table's D call, TRBD2, against the DNA was made. TRBV21-1 has pseudogene status. The CDR3 nucleotides read TGTGCCAGCAGCAAACCCTGGACTAGCGGGAGGGCCGGATGGCCCAAAAACATTCAGTACTTC. This gives the protein CASSKPWTSGRAGWPKNIQYF.